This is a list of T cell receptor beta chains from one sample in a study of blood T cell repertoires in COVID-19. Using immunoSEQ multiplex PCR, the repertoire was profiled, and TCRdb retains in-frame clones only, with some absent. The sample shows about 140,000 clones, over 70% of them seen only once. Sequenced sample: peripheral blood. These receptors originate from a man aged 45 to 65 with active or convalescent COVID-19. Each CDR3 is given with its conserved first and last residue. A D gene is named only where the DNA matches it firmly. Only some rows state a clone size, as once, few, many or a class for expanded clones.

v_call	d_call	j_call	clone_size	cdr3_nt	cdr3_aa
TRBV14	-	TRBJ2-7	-	TGTGCCAGCAGCCTCTCGGGCTACGAGCAGTACTTC	CASSLSGYEQYF
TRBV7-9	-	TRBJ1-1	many	TGTGCCAGCAGCCCAGCGGGGATTGAAGCTTTCTTT	CASSPAGIEAFF
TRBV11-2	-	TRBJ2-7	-	TGTGCCAGCAGCCCCAGGGGGGCGTTTGAGCAGTACTTC	CASSPRGAFEQYF
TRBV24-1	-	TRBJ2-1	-	TGTGCCACCAGTGACTTAAGCGGAACCTCCTACAATGAGCAGTTCTTC	CATSDLSGTSYNEQFF
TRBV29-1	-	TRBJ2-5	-	TGCAGCGTGGCGACTACCGACCAAGAGACCCAGTACTTC	CSVATTDQETQYF
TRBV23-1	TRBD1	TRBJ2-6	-	TGCGCCAGCAGCAGAAAAGGACAGGCCTCTGGGGCCAACGTCCTGACTTTC	CASSRKGQASGANVLTF
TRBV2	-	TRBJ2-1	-	TGTGCCAAAAGCCCAGCGCTTAGCTCCTACAATGAGCAGTTCTTC	CAKSPALSSYNEQFF
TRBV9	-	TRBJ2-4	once	TGTGCCAGCAGCGTAGGAGGGGGGACAGATTTTAAAAACATTCAGTACTTC	CASSVGGGTDFKNIQYF
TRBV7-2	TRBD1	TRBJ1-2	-	TGTGCCAGCAGCCCTGGACAGGGGGCGCGGGGTCATGGCTACACCTTC	CASSPGQGARGHGYTF
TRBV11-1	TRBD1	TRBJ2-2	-	TGTGCCAGCAGCCGACCCGGACAGGGCGGGTTCCGGGAGCTGTTTTTT	CASSRPGQGGFRELFF
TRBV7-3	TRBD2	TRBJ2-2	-	TGTGCCAGCAGGGGCGGGAGGTCCGGGGAGCTGTTTTTT	CASRGGRSGELFF
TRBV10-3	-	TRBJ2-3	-	TGTGCCATCAGTCCTACAGGGGACTCTAGCACAGATACGCAGTATTTT	CAISPTGDSSTDTQYF
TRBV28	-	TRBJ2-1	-	TGTGCCAGCAGTCTCACTCGAAATGAGCAGTTCTTC	CASSLTRNEQFF
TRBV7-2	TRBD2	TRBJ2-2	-	TGTGCCAGCAGCTTTAGCGGGAGGGGGGCCGGGGAGCTGTTTTTT	CASSFSGRGAGELFF
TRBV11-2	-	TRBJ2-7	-	TGTGCCAGCAGCTTAGAAGCGGAGGCCCCCTACGAGCAGTACTTC	CASSLEAEAPYEQYF
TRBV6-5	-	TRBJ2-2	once	TGTGCCAGCAGTTACGAGAGCGACCTCGAGGAGCTGTTTTTT	CASSYESDLEELFF
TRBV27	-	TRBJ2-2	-	TGTGCCAGCCACACGGGCGGGGAGCTGTTTTTT	CASHTGGELFF
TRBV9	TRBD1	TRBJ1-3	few	TGTGCCAGCAGCGTAGGAGGACAGGGCTCTGGAAACACCATATATTTT	CASSVGGQGSGNTIYF
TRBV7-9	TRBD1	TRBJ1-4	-	TGTGCCAGCAGCTTGACAGGGGCGGGGGAAAAACTGTTTTTT	CASSLTGAGEKLFF
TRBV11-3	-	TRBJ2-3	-	TGTGCCAGCAGCCCCGGCCCCCACGGAAGCGCCTTCACAGATACGCAGTATTTT	CASSPGPHGSAFTDTQYF
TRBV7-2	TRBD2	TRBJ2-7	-	TGTGCCAGCAGCCCCGGGACTAGCGGGAGGTACGAGCAGTACTTC	CASSPGTSGRYEQYF
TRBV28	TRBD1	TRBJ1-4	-	TGTGCCAGCAGTGTACTACAGGGGGCGAATAATGAAAAACTGTTTTTT	CASSVLQGANNEKLFF
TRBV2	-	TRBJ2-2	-	TGTGCCAGCAGCTTTAGCTCGGGCGGGGAGCTGTTTTTT	CASSFSSGGELFF
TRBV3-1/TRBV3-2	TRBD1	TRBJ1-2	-	TGTGCCAGTACCCCCCCGGGACAGGGCATTAGGGGCTACACCTTC	CASTPPGQGIRGYTF
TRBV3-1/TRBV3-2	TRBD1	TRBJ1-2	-	TGTGCCAGCAGCCAAGACAGGGGGCGCGGATATGGCTACACCTTC	CASSQDRGRGYGYTF
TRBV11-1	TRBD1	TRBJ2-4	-	TGTGCCAGCAGCTTGAGGACAGGGACGGAGGGCATTCAGTACTTC	CASSLRTGTEGIQYF
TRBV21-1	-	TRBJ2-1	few	TGTGCCAGCAGGAGAAAAGGACTAGCGGACCGCAATGAGCAGTTCTTC	CASRRKGLADRNEQFF
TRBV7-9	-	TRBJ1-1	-	TGTGCCAGCAGCAGCCCCGCGTGGAACACTGAAGCTTTCTTT	CASSSPAWNTEAFF
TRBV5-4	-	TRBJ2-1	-	TGTGCCAGCGCGAAGGGGGTCGACAATGAGCAGTTCTTC	CASAKGVDNEQFF
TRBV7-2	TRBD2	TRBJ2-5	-	TGTGCCAGCAGCGCGGGGGTAGCGGGGGGCCAAGAGACCCAGTACTTC	CASSAGVAGGQETQYF
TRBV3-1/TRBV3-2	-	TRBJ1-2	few	TGTGCCAGCAGCCAAGATGGTGGCAGGGGTAGCTATGGCTACACCTTC	CASSQDGGRGSYGYTF
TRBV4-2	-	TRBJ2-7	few	TGTGCCAGCAGGGGGGCAGCGGCCTACGAGCAGTACTTC	CASRGAAAYEQYF
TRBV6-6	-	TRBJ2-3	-	TGTGCCAGCAGTTACCGGGACACCCGCACAGATACGCAGTATTTT	CASSYRDTRTDTQYF
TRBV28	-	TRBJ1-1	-	TGTGCCAGCACTCTTCTGGTCGGGGACACTGAAGCTTTCTTT	CASTLLVGDTEAFF
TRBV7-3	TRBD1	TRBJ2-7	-	TGTGCCAGCAGCGGGACAGGGGGCTATGGAGACGAGCAGTACTTC	CASSGTGGYGDEQYF
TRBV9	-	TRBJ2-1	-	TGTGCCAGCAGCCCCCCAAACCAGAGGGATGAGCAGTTCTTC	CASSPPNQRDEQFF
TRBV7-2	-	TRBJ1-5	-	TGTGCCAGCAGCTTAGACGGTGGGCCGGTTAGCAATCAGCCCCAGCATTTT	CASSLDGGPVSNQPQHF
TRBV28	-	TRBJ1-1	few	TGTGCCAGCAGTTGGGCAGGGAACACTGAAGCTTTCTTT	CASSWAGNTEAFF
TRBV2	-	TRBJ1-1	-	TGTGCCAGCAGAAACGAGGGCACTGAAGCTTTCTTT	CASRNEGTEAFF
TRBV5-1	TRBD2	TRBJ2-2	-	TGCGCCAGCAGCTTGGAACCAGGGTGGGAGCGGGGCTCGAACACCGGGGAGCTGTTTTTT	CASSLEPGWERGSNTGELFF
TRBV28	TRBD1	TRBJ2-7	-	TGTGCCAGCAGTTTGCCCGGGACAGGGAGCTCCTACGAGCAGTACTTC	CASSLPGTGSSYEQYF
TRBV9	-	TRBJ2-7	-	TGTGCCAGCAGCGCTTGGACGGGAGACGAGCAGTACTTC	CASSAWTGDEQYF
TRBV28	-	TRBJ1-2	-	TGTGCCAGCAAGAACCCCGGGGGATCCCATCGCTACACCTTC	CASKNPGGSHRYTF
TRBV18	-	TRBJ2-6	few	TGTGCCAGCTCACCGTGGTACGGGGAACCTGGGGCCAACGTCCTGACTTTC	CASSPWYGEPGANVLTF
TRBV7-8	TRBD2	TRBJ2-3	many	TGTGCCAGCAGCCGCCCAGGGCGGGAGAGATCAGATACGCAGTATTTT	CASSRPGRERSDTQYF
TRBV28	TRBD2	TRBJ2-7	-	TGTGCCACCCACCTAGCGGGTGAGTTCCACGAGCAGTACTTC	CATHLAGEFHEQYF
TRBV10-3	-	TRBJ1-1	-	TGTGCCATCAGTGAGATAGAGGGCGATGGCACTGAAGCTTTCTTT	CAISEIEGDGTEAFF
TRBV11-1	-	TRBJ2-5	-	TGTGCCACCGCTCAGGGTGGGGAGACCCAGTACTTC	CATAQGGETQYF
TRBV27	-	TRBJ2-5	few	TGTGCCAGCAGCCCCGGGGTCCAAGAGACCCAGTACTTC	CASSPGVQETQYF
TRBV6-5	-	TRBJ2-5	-	TGTGCCAGCAGTTTCGTCGAGACCCAGTACTTC	CASSFVETQYF
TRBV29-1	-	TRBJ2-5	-	TGCAGCGTTGGTGGCAGCCGGCAGGCCCAGTACTTC	CSVGGSRQAQYF
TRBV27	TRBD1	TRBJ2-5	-	TGTGCCAGCAGTTTAATGAACAGGGGGCGCCAAGAGACCCAGTACTTC	CASSLMNRGRQETQYF
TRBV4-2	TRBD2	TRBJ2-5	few	TGTGCCAGCAGCCAAGAGGCTAGAAGGAGCGGGGGTCCGGAGACCCAGTACTTC	CASSQEARRSGGPETQYF
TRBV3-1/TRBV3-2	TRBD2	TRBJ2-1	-	TGTGCCAGCAGCCAATTAGCGGGAGAGACCTACAATGAGCAGTTCTTC	CASSQLAGETYNEQFF